This T cell receptor beta chain derives from a study of kidney transplant recipient with SARS-CoV-2 infection. This clonotype was seen many times. Losses at the gene ends were 5 bases for V and 0 bases for J; bases not matched to a gene: 10. The CDR3 runs to 16 residues. CDR1 is SGHTA, CDR2 FQGTGA, per germline. TCRdb re-analysed the reads in MiXCR, keeping a single row per CDR3 protein. The sample records 200,000 to 250,000 distinct CDR3 sequences, 29% being singletons. The V call is TRBV7-3, the J call TRBJ2-7; 7 nucleotides align to TRBD2. The clonotype comes from a male patient aged 25-45 years who had COVID-19 and was a kidney transplant recipient. Among the T cells, some may be from the graft donor. This material consisted of a blood sample, taken at baseline and between days 110 and 120 from a kidney transplant recipient. This chain's CDR3 is CASSPSGAGSSYEQYF. DNA of the CDR3: TGTGCCAGCAGCCCTTCGGGAGCGGGAAGCTCCTACGAGCAGTACTTC.